This T cell receptor beta chain was sequenced in a study of T-cell memory formation after mild COVID-19. About the research overall: For the most part, TCR clusters were specific to one donor.

The V gene lost 2 bases and the J gene lost 0 bases, with 5 bases spanning the gap. Looked up from germline, CDR1 is MGHDK and CDR2 is SYGVNS. The CDR3 loop spans 14 amino acids. A word on this clonotype: Its target is unknown.

Overall study results and limits: Cross-reactive memory appears to have joined, as suggested by some responding clones showing up in pre-infection memory. Contracting clones from day 15 to 85 showed balanced CD4/CD8; later expanders favored CD4+.

Constant-segment primers were used for 5'RACE, and the resulting TCR alpha and TCR beta cDNA libraries carried sample barcodes and UMIs. MiXCR was run by TCRdb on the 5' RACE reads, yielding one entry per CDR3 protein. The repertoire holds 100,000 to 150,000 distinct CDR3 sequences, 16% seen once, with approximately 15% in the top ten. The TCR was taken from an adult woman who had mild COVID-19 (a few samples of this study predate the infection). Cell type and time point are not known. This rearrangement joins TRBV25-1 to TRBJ2-1, with unresolved D. Sequences were obtained from PBMCs or a T cell subset sorted from them (not recorded which). CDR3 in amino acids: CASSEGNSYNEQFF. The CDR3 DNA is TGTGCCAGCAGTGAAGGGAACTCCTACAATGAGCAGTTCTTC.